The 5 T cell receptor beta chains presented below share a single source sample, sequenced in a study of blood T cell repertoires in COVID-19. Assay used: immunoSEQ multiplex PCR; TCRdb lists only in-frame clones, some missing. The data hold roughly 160,000 clones, with less than 85% observed a single time. Sequenced input: peripheral blood. The receptors were sampled from a woman older than 75 with active or convalescent COVID-19.

V gene TRBV3-1 (or the pseudogene TRBV3-2) combines with J gene TRBJ2-1, with D tentatively TRBD2 (7 bases). Germline V gene lookup returns CDR1 LGHDT and CDR2 YNNKEL (reference sequence). The V end lost 3 bases, the J end lost 14 bases, and 17 bases lay between the germline ends. The CDR3 length is 13 residues. The chain's CDR3 is CASSQAKLGGEFF. The CDR3 DNA is TGTGCCAGCAGCCAGGCTAAACTAGGGGGGGAGTTCTTC.

This clone has a single count. The chain employs TRBV5-4 and TRBJ2-7; 8 positions agree with TRBD1. The CDR3 totals 13 residues. Trimming at V came to 4 bases and at J to 6 bases, leaving 6 bases not matched to a gene. Germline lookup yields CDR1 SGHNT and CDR2 YYREEE (reference sequence). CDR3 amino acids: CASSPMTGAEQYF. The CDR3 DNA reads as TGTGCCAGCAGCCCTATGACAGGGGCCGAGCAGTACTTC.

J is TRBJ1-6 and V is TRBV6-1; the D gene is possibly TRBD1 (6 bases). CDR3 length: 17 residues. Trimming cost V 2 bases and J 10 bases, with 21 bases left between them. Germline CDR1 is MNHNS and CDR2 is SASEGT. DNA for the CDR3: TGTGCCAGCAGTGAATTGGATCGGGGGGCGAGGGAATCACCCCTCCACTTT. Amino acids: CASSELDRGARESPLHF.

The chain employs TRBV19 and TRBJ1-3, with 9 nucleotides matching TRBD1. V shed 8 bases and J 4 bases; nucleotides not matched to a gene: 6. The germline CDR1 and CDR2 sequences are LNHDA and SQIVND (reference sequence). There are 14 residues in the CDR3. CDR3: CASGVTGGGNTIYF. CDR3 coding DNA: TGTGCCAGTGGAGTGACAGGGGGGGGAAACACCATATATTTT. Full variable domain (rest looked up from reference TRBV19 and TRBJ1-3): DGGITQSPKYLFRKEGQNVTLSCEQNLNHDAMYWYRQDPGQGLRLIYYSQIVNDFQKGDIAEGYSVSREKKESFPLTVTSAQKNPTAFYLCASGVTGGGNTIYFGEGSWLTVV.

This chain links TRBV28 with TRBJ2-1; 9 bases fit TRBD2. The CDR3 loop spans 16 amino acids. Germline loops: CDR1 MDHEN, CDR2 SYDVKM. V dropped 5 bases and J dropped 4; count of bases not matched to a gene: 9. For the CDR3, the DNA is TGTGCCAGCAGTCCACCCCGAGGACTAGCGTACAATGAGCAGTTCTTC. This codes for CASSPPRGLAYNEQFF.